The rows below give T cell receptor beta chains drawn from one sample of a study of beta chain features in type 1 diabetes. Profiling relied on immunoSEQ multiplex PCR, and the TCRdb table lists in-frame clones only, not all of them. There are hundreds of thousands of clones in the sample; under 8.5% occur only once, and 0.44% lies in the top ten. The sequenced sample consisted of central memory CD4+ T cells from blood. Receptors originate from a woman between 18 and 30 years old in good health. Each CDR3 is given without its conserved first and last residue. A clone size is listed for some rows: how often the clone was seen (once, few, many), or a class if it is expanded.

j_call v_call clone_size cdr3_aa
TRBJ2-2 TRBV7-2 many ASNRGQAWAGELF
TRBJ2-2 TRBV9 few ASSVSGELF
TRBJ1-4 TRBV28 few ASSPYVRKLF
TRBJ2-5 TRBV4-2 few ASSQGGAETQY
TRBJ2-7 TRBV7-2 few ASSPDPQSYEQY
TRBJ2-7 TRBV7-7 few ASSLANRGKQY
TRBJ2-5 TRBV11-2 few ASSLRGQAQETQY
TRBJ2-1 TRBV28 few ASSLGSLGGYEQF
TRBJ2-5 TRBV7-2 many ASSRSGQETQY
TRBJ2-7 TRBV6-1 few ASRGTGTGKYEQY
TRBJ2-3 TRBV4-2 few ASSQLPGTGGPDTQY
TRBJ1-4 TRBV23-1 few ASSQGRNFPEKLF
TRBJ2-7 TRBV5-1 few ASSLRAGGATEQY
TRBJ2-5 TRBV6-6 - ASSYGPGRNQY
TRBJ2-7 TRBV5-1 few ASSLAGFGEQY
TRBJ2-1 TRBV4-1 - ASSQRLHNEQF
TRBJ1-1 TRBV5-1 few ASSLGTIADEAF
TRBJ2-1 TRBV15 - ATSRFLGTSGYNEQF
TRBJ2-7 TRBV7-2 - ASSVTSGNSYEQY
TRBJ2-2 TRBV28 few ASRKSGTAGELF
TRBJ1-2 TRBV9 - ASSVGDSTNYGYT
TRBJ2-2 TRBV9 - ASSSTGASTGELF
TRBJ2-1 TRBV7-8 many ASSAHRGNYNEQF
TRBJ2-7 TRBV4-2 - ASSQEGVANYEQY
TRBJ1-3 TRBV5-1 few ASSLAAHDSGNTIY
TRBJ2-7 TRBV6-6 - ASRNPGTGGECD
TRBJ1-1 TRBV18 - ASSQFRTEAF
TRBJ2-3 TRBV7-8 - ASSTRGQPDTQY
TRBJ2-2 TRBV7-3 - ASSWTGQGNTGELF
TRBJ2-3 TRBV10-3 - AISRPGLATDTQY
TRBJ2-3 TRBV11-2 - ASSLRTSGRARSDTQY
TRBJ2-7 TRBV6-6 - ASSYGTGAAYEQY
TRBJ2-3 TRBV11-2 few ASSRDWNTQY
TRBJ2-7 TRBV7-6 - ASSLALGTSGSYEQY
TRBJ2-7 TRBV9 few ASSVGASGVYEQY
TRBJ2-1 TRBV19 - ASSRVAPPYNEQF
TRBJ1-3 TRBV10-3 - ATFPGQGTTFSGNTIY
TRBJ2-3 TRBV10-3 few AISTRAGTSGSTDTQY
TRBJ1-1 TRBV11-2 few ASSLNQGAGEAF
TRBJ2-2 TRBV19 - ASSKLAPGELF